These T cell receptor beta chains were read from a single sample in a study of cytomegalovirus exposure and HLA in healthy donors. Only in-frame clones appear in the TCRdb table, and some are missing; sequencing was by immunoSEQ multiplex PCR. The sample has 85,000 to 90,000 clones; roughly 80% are singletons. The sequenced material came from PBMCs. All receptors come from a man aged 25 to 45 in good health and CMV-seropositive. CDR3s include the opening cysteine and the closing phenylalanine or tryptophan. Fields, in order: V gene, J gene, clone size, CDR3 protein. Clone size is stated in some rows and not others, as once, few, many or a class when expanded.

v_call: TRBV19
j_call: TRBJ2-5
clone_size: -
cdr3_aa: CASSIYPGVRETQYF

v_call: TRBV5-1
j_call: TRBJ2-5
clone_size: -
cdr3_aa: CASSLGLAGGETQYF

v_call: TRBV5-8
j_call: TRBJ2-1
clone_size: -
cdr3_aa: CASSLDWLDRSEQFF

v_call: TRBV7-9
j_call: TRBJ1-1
clone_size: -
cdr3_aa: CASSPTTGGVTEAFF

v_call: TRBV30
j_call: TRBJ1-5
clone_size: -
cdr3_aa: CAWAPAPGQGLLWDQPQHF

v_call: TRBV5-1
j_call: -
clone_size: -
cdr3_aa: CASSADRYEQYF

v_call: TRBV19
j_call: TRBJ2-3
clone_size: medium-sized
cdr3_aa: CASSDGLGEARDTQYF

v_call: TRBV5-4
j_call: TRBJ2-3
clone_size: few
cdr3_aa: CASSPGGGSTDTQYF

v_call: TRBV2
j_call: TRBJ1-2
clone_size: few
cdr3_aa: CASSELTGTYGYTF

v_call: TRBV4-2
j_call: TRBJ2-7
clone_size: once
cdr3_aa: CASSQDLVEQYF

v_call: TRBV28
j_call: TRBJ2-7
clone_size: once
cdr3_aa: CASSYPAGDWDEQYF

v_call: TRBV5-1
j_call: TRBJ2-2
clone_size: -
cdr3_aa: CASSLHQGNTGELFF

v_call: TRBV5-4
j_call: TRBJ1-1
clone_size: -
cdr3_aa: CASRTGGNTEAFF

v_call: TRBV2
j_call: TRBJ2-1
clone_size: -
cdr3_aa: CASSAPAAVNEQFF

v_call: TRBV9
j_call: TRBJ2-1
clone_size: -
cdr3_aa: CASSVGREYNEQFF

v_call: TRBV6-4
j_call: TRBJ1-6
clone_size: few
cdr3_aa: CASSEDRSPFSPLHF

v_call: TRBV19
j_call: TRBJ2-3
clone_size: -
cdr3_aa: CASSIDLGAGDTQYF

v_call: TRBV10-3
j_call: TRBJ2-5
clone_size: -
cdr3_aa: CAISLEAGARETQYF

v_call: TRBV6-7
j_call: TRBJ2-6
clone_size: few
cdr3_aa: CAFSPSGANVLTF

v_call: TRBV4-1
j_call: TRBJ1-1
clone_size: few
cdr3_aa: CASSQGGQGRTEAFF